This T cell receptor beta chain was observed in a study of T cells expressing NK-cell markers (dated by TCRdb to the early 2020s). Study-level background: Three sorted T-cell subsets (CD3+CD56+NKG2C+, CD3+CD56+NKG2C- and CD3+CD56-NKG2C+) from under 10 donors had their TCR beta-chain repertoires profiled. Of the eight sequenced donors, seven were found to be HCMV-seropositive and one was found to be HCMV-seronegative. The eight sequenced donors were randomly selected healthy volunteers, three men and five women. Sequencing of the libraries produced 2 x 150 bp reads on Illumina HiSeq 2000/2500, MiSeq or NextSeq.

As regards this clonotype: Its antigen is currently not known.

The cysteine opens and the phenylalanine closes a CDR3 of 16 amino acids. There is no recorded DNA. CDR1 MGHDK and CDR2 SYGVNS are derived from the germline V gene. Summary of the overall study and its limitations: In six donors, the dominant CD3+CD56+NKG2C+ clonotypes were among the top 10 CD8+ clonotypes and accounted for about 1.0-7.5% of CD8+ T cells. It remained unclear whether the expanded NKG2C-expressing T cell clones were specific for HCMV antigens. Those dominant clonotypes were again the most abundant among CD3+CD56-NKG2C+ cells in four donors, at roughly 25-60.1%.

HCMV serostatus was determined by detecting HCMV-specific IgG in serum with a commercial ELISA kit. Peripheral blood mononuclear cells were isolated from blood by Ficoll density gradient centrifugation. Sequencing instrument: Illumina HiSeq 2000. The TCR beta cDNA libraries were made using 5'RACE template switching, a step that added both a universal primer site and unique molecular identifiers. cDNA synthesis was primed from the TCR beta constant segment, followed by two successive PCR amplification steps. On the study's bioinformatics: MIGEC was used to demultiplex reads and group reads by UMI, and MiTCR was used to assemble and quantify clonotypes. To exclude erroneous sequences, only TCR cDNA sequences supported by at least two reads were retained. The tcR package was used for downstream repertoire analysis, and clonotypes were matched across fractions by CDR3 nucleotide sequence plus V segment. VDJmatch was used to annotate antigen specificity against VDJdb, with one amino acid substitution in CDR3 permitted. TCRdb reprocessed the reads, and each CDR3 protein sequence is entered once, without DNA. None of the V and J calls come from the authors' own analysis; TCRdb made them. The table of this sample itemizes fewer than 550,000 distinct CDR3 sequences. Over 1.1% of the sample lies in the top ten.

The receptor comes from a woman aged 45-60 years in good health. Donor details come from another sample of the same person, matched by shared clones. The sequencing input was blood T cells: a sorted CD56 or NKG2C T cell subset, CD4+ or CD8+ T cells, or bulk PBMC T cells (not recorded which). The sequence is built from TRBV25-1 and TRBJ2-2; TCRdb's assignment of TRBD1 cannot be checked, as there is no DNA. Here the CDR3 is given as CASSELGGAKTGELFF.